Listed here are 5 T cell receptor beta chains from one sample, sequenced in a study of blood T cell repertoires in COVID-19. TCRdb's table, derived via immunoSEQ multiplex PCR, lists solely in-frame clones and lacks some. The table includes about 39,000 clones, 84% detected once. The specimen sequenced was peripheral blood. The source of these receptors is a man aged 45-60 years with active or convalescent COVID-19.

CDR3 bases: TGTGCCAGCAGCTTTCGGGGGACAGGGGGATTCGGCTACACCTTC. It is translated as CASSFRGTGGFGYTF. The chain couples TRBV6-5 to TRBJ1-2; 11 bases match TRBD1. This CDR3 is built from 15 residues. Germline CDR1 reads MNHEY; CDR2 reads SVGAGI. The junction had 11 bases not matched to a gene; V was cut back by 6 bases and J by 8 bases.

V usage is TRBV5-1 and J usage is TRBJ2-3; TRBD2 aligns across 11 bases. Germline loops: CDR1 SGHRS, CDR2 YFSETQ. Trimming at V came to 6 bases and at J to 6 bases, leaving 15 bases not matched to a gene. The CDR3 is 17 residues long. DNA of the CDR3: TGCGCCAGCAAAATCGGCCCTAGCGGGGGGACGGAGGATACGCAGTATTTT. It yields the protein CASKIGPSGGTEDTQYF. The full variable domain, rest sourced from reference TRBV5-1 and TRBJ2-3, is KAGVTQTPRYLIKTRGQQVTLSCSPISGHRSVSWYQQTPGQGLQFLFEYFSETQRNKGNFPGRFSGRQFSNSRSEMNVSTLELGDSALYLCASKIGPSGGTEDTQYFGPGTRLTVL.

The chain employs TRBV24-1 and TRBJ1-2, with 8 positions matching TRBD1. Germline loops: CDR1 KGHDR, CDR2 SFDVKD. This CDR3 spans 13 amino acids. V gave up 2 bases and J gave up 5 bases; unmatched junction bases: 0. The CDR3 DNA is TGTGCCACCAGTGATTACAGGGGGTATGGCTACACCTTC. It is translated as CATSDYRGYGYTF.

This chain connects TRBV5-6 to TRBJ1-2; tentatively, D is TRBD1 (5 bases). V was clipped by 2 bases and J by 7 bases, with 12 bases between them. Germline V gene sequence: CDR1 SGHDT, CDR2 YYEEEE. This CDR3 has 13 amino acids. CDR3: CASSFGGAIGYTF. In DNA, the CDR3 is TGTGCCAGCAGCTTTGGAGGGGCGATTGGCTACACCTTC.

V is TRBV11-1 and J is TRBJ1-1; D perhaps matches TRBD1 (5 bases). Deletions cut 5 bases from V and 0 bases from J, with 10 bases between. Germline CDR1 is SGHAT and CDR2 is FQDESV (reference sequence). The CDR3 is made up of 14 amino acids. The CDR3 region is CASSRRTLNTEAFF. CDR3 coding DNA: TGTGCCAGCAGCCGAAGGACATTGAACACTGAAGCTTTCTTT.